These 29 T cell receptor beta chains originate from one sample sequenced in a study of T cell repertoires in cytomegalovirus infection. In TCRdb, the reads were re-called with MiXCR into one record per CDR3 protein. Of under 300,000 distinct CDR3 sequences listed, 12% are singletons. What was sequenced was PBMCs. All receptors come from a human donor in good health (CMV status not recorded). Some clones in this sample may be carry-over from other donors' samples.

The rearrangement links TRBV5-1 to TRBJ2-3, with TRBD2 identical over 13 bases. CDR1 and CDR2 from the germline V gene are SGHRS and YFSETQ. This CDR3 contains 16 residues. V shed 4 bases and J 5 bases; nucleotides not matched to a gene: 7. The CDR3 loop reads CASSPGLAGAGDTQYF. The CDR3 nucleotides read TGCGCCAGCAGCCCCGGACTAGCGGGAGCCGGAGATACGCAGTATTTT.

The chain combines TRBV28 with TRBJ2-7, with D hard to call. Germline values: CDR1 MDHEN, CDR2 SYDVKM. With 2 bases removed from V and 5 bases from J, the gap between germline ends came to 13 bases. The CDR3 consists of 14 residues. As DNA, the CDR3 is TGTGCCAGCAGTTTAGAGACCCCTCGGAACGAGCAGTACTTC. It translates to CASSLETPRNEQYF.

The chain combines TRBV29-1 with TRBJ2-3, with 7 nucleotides matching TRBD2. This CDR3 spans 14 amino acids. Looked up from germline, CDR1 is SQVTM and CDR2 is ANQGSEA. V shed 5 bases, J shed 0 bases, and the junction held 5 bases outside the gene matches. CDR3 in amino acids: CSVTSGGSTDTQYF. DNA for the CDR3: TGCAGCGTTACCTCCGGGGGGAGCACAGATACGCAGTATTTT.

This clonotype was seen many times. CDR3 nucleotides: TGTGCCGCCTGCCAGTCCGGCGGATTAGAGCGGGAGGAGAATGAGCAGTTCTTC. Translation: CAACQSGGLEREENEQFF. The chain employs TRBV28 and TRBJ2-1; the match to TRBD2 covers 9 bases. The V and J ends lost 11 bases and 7 bases, in that order; junction bases with no gene match: 24. The CDR3 is made up of 18 amino acids. Germline CDR1 is MDHEN and CDR2 is SYDVKM.

This clonotype was seen repeatedly, ten times or more. V usage is TRBV7-2 and J usage is TRBJ1-1; TRBD1 agrees at 10 bases. The CDR3 runs to 13 residues. After removal of 4 bases from V and 4 bases from J, the junction contained 0 bases not matched to a gene. Germline lookup yields CDR1 SGHTA and CDR2 FQGNSA. This CDR3 reads CASSWTGGTEAFF. The DNA for the CDR3 is TGTGCCAGCAGCTGGACAGGGGGCACTGAAGCTTTCTTT.

This clonotype was found a few times. This chain links TRBV4-1 with TRBJ2-7, with D maybe TRBD2 (6 bases). Between the trimmed V and J ends, which lost 4 bases and 6 bases, there was a span of 19 bases. Germline loops: CDR1 MGHRA, CDR2 YSYEKL. This CDR3 is 15 amino acids long. This CDR3 is CASSRPSGLGSEQYF. CDR3 coding DNA: TGCGCCAGCAGCCGACCCAGCGGGCTCGGATCCGAGCAGTACTTC.

This clonotype has a handful of counts. The chain combines TRBV10-2 with TRBJ2-2; D possibly matches TRBD1 or TRBD2 (6 bases each). The length of the CDR3 is 14 residues. The germline CDR1 and CDR2 sequences are WSHSY and SAAADI. V lost 4 bases and J lost 6, with 12 bases in between. CDR3: CASSGSGGAGELFF. CDR3 nucleotide sequence: TGCGCCAGCAGTGGGTCCGGGGGCGCCGGGGAGCTGTTTTTT.

This clonotype was recorded at least ten times. The rearrangement joins TRBV7-2 to TRBJ2-5; 8 bases line up with TRBD1. The V gene's germline CDR1 is SGHTA and CDR2 FQGNSA. The CDR3 length is 14 residues. After removal of 6 bases from V and 3 bases from J, the junction contained 6 bases not matched to a gene. This CDR3 reads CASSLRGREETQYF. CDR3 nucleotide sequence: TGTGCCAGCAGTCTCAGGGGGCGGGAAGAGACCCAGTACTTC.

In its sample, this clonotype was seen a few times. The chain uses TRBV12-3 or TRBV12-4 and TRBJ1-1; possibly TRBD1 for D (6 bases). Trimming removed 5 bases at V and 7 bases at J, with 11 bases between. CDR3 length: 12 residues. The CDR3 sequence is CASSVTGIEAFF. In DNA form, the CDR3 reads TGTGCCAGCAGTGTTACAGGGATTGAAGCTTTCTTT.

This clonotype was counted a few times. The chain joins TRBV11-2 to TRBJ2-1, with TRBD1 identical over 8 bases. Germline V gene data show CDR1 as SGHAT and CDR2 as FQNNGV. Trimming removed 5 bases from V and 2 bases from J; junction bases left unmatched: 5. The CDR3 runs 15 residues. CDR3 nucleotide sequence: TGTGCCAGCAGCCCCAGGACAGGGACCTACAATGAGCAGTTCTTC. It is translated as CASSPRTGTYNEQFF.

This clonotype showed up many times. The chain recombines TRBV5-4 with TRBJ2-7; the match to TRBD2 covers 10 bases. J was trimmed by 5 bases and V by 3 bases; bases with no gene match: 11. Germline V lookup: CDR1 SGHNT, CDR2 YYREEE (reference sequence). This CDR3 is built from 16 residues. CDR3 DNA: TGTGCCAGCAGCTCCAAGGGACTAGCGAGGGAACACGAGCAGTACTTC. Its translation is CASSSKGLAREHEQYF.

This clonotype was picked up a small number of times. The chain has TRBV18 and TRBJ2-7, with 10 bases identical to TRBD2. Germline V gene data show CDR1 as KGHSH and CDR2 as LQKENI. The CDR3 covers 17 residues. V gave up 0 bases and J gave up 0 bases; unmatched junction bases: 5. The CDR3, as DNA: TGTGCCAGCTCACCACCGGGGACTAGCGATACCTCCTACGAGCAGTACTTC. Encoded protein: CASSPPGTSDTSYEQYF.

The table lists this clonotype with a few counts. The chain employs TRBV7-2 and TRBJ1-4; tentative D call: TRBD1 (6 bases). The CDR3 has 14 residues. In germline, CDR1 is SGHTA, CDR2 FQGNSA. Trimming removed 6 bases from V and 8 bases from J, with 16 bases in between. CDR3 sequence (DNA): TGTGCCAGCAGGAAACAGGGCATCGGGGAAAAACTGTTTTTT. The encoded protein is CASRKQGIGEKLFF.

The table lists this clonotype with many counts. V and J are TRBV11-3 and TRBJ1-5; no reliable D call. The germline V gene encodes CDR1 SGHNT and CDR2 YENEEA. This CDR3 has 13 residues. V was clipped by 2 bases and J by 5 bases, with 7 bases between them. The CDR3 DNA follows: TGTGCCAGCAGCTTATACCAGGATCAGCCCCAGCATTTT. This translates into CASSLYQDQPQHF.

The chain links TRBV29-1 to TRBJ1-1; D remains unclear. In germline, CDR1 is SQVTM, CDR2 ANQGSEA. Trimming removed 5 bases at V and 1 base at J, with 11 bases between. This CDR3 region has 13 residues. CDR3 nucleotide sequence: TGCAGCGTTAGTGGAGTTGGGAACACTGAAGCTTTCTTT. Encoded protein: CSVSGVGNTEAFF.

This clonotype occurred many times. The chain employs TRBV7-2 and TRBJ1-1; 8 bases are a match to TRBD1. The J segment lost 7 bases and the V segment lost 4 bases, leaving 5 bases of the junction unmatched. This CDR3 region has 13 residues. Germline V lookup: CDR1 SGHTA, CDR2 FQGNSA. CDR3 loop: CASSSTGVYEAFF. CDR3 DNA: TGTGCCAGCAGCTCGACAGGGGTCTATGAAGCTTTCTTT.

This clonotype has at least ten counts. The chain uses TRBV6-6 and TRBJ1-2, with TRBD1 matching over 12 bases. The trim removed 5 bases at V and 7 bases at J, leaving 5 bases unmatched. The CDR3 totals 14 residues. Germline values: CDR1 MNHNY, CDR2 SVGAGI (reference sequence). CDR3 in DNA: TGTGCCAGCAGTCCCGGGACAGGGGGCTTTGGCTACACCTTC. Translation gives CASSPGTGGFGYTF.

This chain links TRBV29-1 with TRBJ2-5; TRBD2 matches 11 bases. CDR1 SQVTM and CDR2 ANQGSEA come from the germline V gene. The CDR3 runs to 14 residues. Trimming removed 8 bases from V and 4 bases from J; junction bases left unmatched: 9. As DNA, the CDR3 is TGCAGCACATCTAGCGGGGGGTGGGGAGAGACCCAGTACTTC. Protein: CSTSSGGWGETQYF.

This clonotype showed up just a few times. This chain joins TRBV28 and TRBJ2-1, with TRBD2 identical over 8 bases. In germline, CDR1 is MDHEN, CDR2 SYDVKM. This CDR3 has 16 amino acids. J gave up 1 base and V 5 bases, and 7 bases lay outside the gene matches. As DNA, the CDR3 is TGTGCCAGCAGTCTAATAGCGGGACCTTCCTACAATGAGCAGTTCTTC. Translating it yields CASSLIAGPSYNEQFF. The full variable domain, with the rest looked up from reference TRBV28 and TRBJ2-1, is DVKVTQSSRYLVKRTGEKVFLECVQDMDHENMFWYRQDPGLGLRLIYFSYDVKMKEKGDIPEGYSVSREKKERFSLILESASTNQTSMYLCASSLIAGPSYNEQFFGPGTRLTVL.

This clonotype occurred a few times. J is TRBJ2-7 and V is TRBV5-1; D not resolved. V shed 2 bases and J shed 1 base, with 10 bases lying between them. Germline V CDR1 and CDR2: SGHRS, YFSETQ. There are 14 residues in the CDR3. DNA of the CDR3: TGCGCCAGCAGCTTACCGTCCCCTTCCTACGAGCAGTACTTC. Translating gives CASSLPSPSYEQYF.

This clonotype was seen a handful of times. This chain uses TRBV29-1 with TRBJ2-1, with a tentative D call TRBD1 (5 bases). This CDR3 is built from 12 residues. V gave up 4 bases and J gave up 4 bases, with 8 bases separating them. The germline V gene encodes CDR1 SQVTM and CDR2 ANQGSEA. The CDR3 DNA is TGCAGCGTTGGACCAGGGTACAATGAGCAGTTCTTC. It is translated as CSVGPGYNEQFF.

The J gene is TRBJ2-3, the V gene TRBV6-6; 11 bases fit TRBD2. The J segment lost 1 base and the V segment lost 6 bases, leaving 3 bases of the junction unmatched. Germline V CDR1 and CDR2: MNHNY, SVGAGI (reference sequence). The CDR3 totals 15 residues. CDR3 in amino acids: CASSGLAGRTDTQYF. CDR3 nucleotide sequence: TGTGCCAGCAGCGGACTAGCGGGTCGCACAGATACGCAGTATTTT.

This clonotype was seen at least ten times. The chain couples TRBV7-2 to TRBJ2-6; D possibly uses TRBD1 or TRBD2 (5 bases each). This CDR3 comprises 15 residues. The V gene lost 4 bases and the J gene lost 2 bases, with 9 bases spanning the gap. The V gene's germline CDR1 is SGHTA and CDR2 FQGNSA. The CDR3 here is CASSSLGAGANVLTF. Written as DNA, the CDR3 is TGTGCCAGCAGCTCCCTGGGGGCTGGGGCCAACGTCCTGACTTTC.

The genes are TRBV4-1 and TRBJ1-5; possible D gene TRBD1, 6 bases. The V gene's germline CDR1 is MGHRA and CDR2 YSYEKL. The length of the CDR3 is 12 residues. V was shortened by 2 bases and J by 11 bases, with 10 bases between the two germline ends. The CDR3 DNA reads as TGCGCCAGCAGCCAACCAAACAGGGCCCAGCATTTT. This codes for CASSQPNRAQHF.

This clonotype was counted only a few times. A junction end diverges from the germline sequence, so it may reflect a read error. This chain links TRBV4-1 with TRBJ1-2; 7 bases are shared with TRBD1. The CDR3 spans 16 residues. The germline V gene has CDR1 MGHRA and CDR2 YSYEKL. The CDR3 spells CASSQTGQTIAYGYTF. In nucleotides, the CDR3 is TGTGCCAGCAGCCAAACGGGACAGACGATTGCCTATGGCTACACCTTC.

This clonotype was detected ten times or more. The chain employs TRBV7-2 and TRBJ1-6, with 9 bases fitting TRBD1. Germline V gives CDR1 SGHTA, CDR2 FQGNSA. The CDR3 runs to 14 residues. The V segment lost 5 bases and the J segment 9 bases; nucleotides outside the gene matches: 5. CDR3 loop: CASSLDRGASPLHF. CDR3 DNA sequence: TGTGCCAGCAGCCTGGACAGGGGCGCTTCACCCCTCCACTTT.

A few counts support this clonotype. The chain carries TRBV19 and TRBJ1-5; TRBD1 matches 7 bases. J gave up 3 bases and V 8 bases, and 4 bases lay outside the gene matches. The CDR3 sequence is 13 residues long. CDR1 and CDR2 (germline): LNHDA, SQIVND (reference sequence). The CDR3 DNA reads as TGTGCCAGTTCTACAGGGGTCAATCAGCCCCAGCATTTT. This gives the protein CASSTGVNQPQHF. Based on the CDR3 plus reference TRBV19 and TRBJ1-5, the full variable domain is DGGITQSPKYLFRKEGQNVTLSCEQNLNHDAMYWYRQDPGQGLRLIYYSQIVNDFQKGDIAEGYSVSREKKESFPLTVTSAQKNPTAFYLCASSTGVNQPQHFGDGTRLSIL.

This clonotype was detected ten times or more. The rearrangement links TRBV4-2 to TRBJ1-5, with TRBD1 identical over 7 bases. CDR1 and CDR2 from the germline V gene are LGHNA and YNFKEQ. Losses at the gene ends were 5 bases for V and 3 bases for J; bases not matched to a gene: 4. CDR3 length: 14 residues. The CDR3 bases are TGTGCCAGCAGCGGCGACAGGGACAATCAGCCCCAGCATTTT. This sequence encodes CASSGDRDNQPQHF.

This clonotype was observed many times. V gene TRBV7-9 combines with J gene TRBJ2-1; 11 nucleotides agree with TRBD2. Unmatched junction bases numbered 13, after V lost 5 bases and J lost 1 base. The CDR3 spans 19 residues. Germline loops: CDR1 SEHNR, CDR2 FQNEAQ (reference sequence). For the CDR3, the DNA is TGTGCCAGCAGCCCCCGGGCTAGCGGGGGGAAGAGATCCTACAATGAGCAGTTCTTC. It translates to CASSPRASGGKRSYNEQFF. The whole variable domain, remainder taken from reference TRBV7-9 and TRBJ2-1, is DTGVSQNPRHKITKRGQNVTFRCDPISEHNRLYWYRQTLGQGPEFLTYFQNEAQLEKSRLLSDRFSAERPKGSFSTLEIQRTEQGDSAMYLCASSPRASGGKRSYNEQFFGPGTRLTVL.